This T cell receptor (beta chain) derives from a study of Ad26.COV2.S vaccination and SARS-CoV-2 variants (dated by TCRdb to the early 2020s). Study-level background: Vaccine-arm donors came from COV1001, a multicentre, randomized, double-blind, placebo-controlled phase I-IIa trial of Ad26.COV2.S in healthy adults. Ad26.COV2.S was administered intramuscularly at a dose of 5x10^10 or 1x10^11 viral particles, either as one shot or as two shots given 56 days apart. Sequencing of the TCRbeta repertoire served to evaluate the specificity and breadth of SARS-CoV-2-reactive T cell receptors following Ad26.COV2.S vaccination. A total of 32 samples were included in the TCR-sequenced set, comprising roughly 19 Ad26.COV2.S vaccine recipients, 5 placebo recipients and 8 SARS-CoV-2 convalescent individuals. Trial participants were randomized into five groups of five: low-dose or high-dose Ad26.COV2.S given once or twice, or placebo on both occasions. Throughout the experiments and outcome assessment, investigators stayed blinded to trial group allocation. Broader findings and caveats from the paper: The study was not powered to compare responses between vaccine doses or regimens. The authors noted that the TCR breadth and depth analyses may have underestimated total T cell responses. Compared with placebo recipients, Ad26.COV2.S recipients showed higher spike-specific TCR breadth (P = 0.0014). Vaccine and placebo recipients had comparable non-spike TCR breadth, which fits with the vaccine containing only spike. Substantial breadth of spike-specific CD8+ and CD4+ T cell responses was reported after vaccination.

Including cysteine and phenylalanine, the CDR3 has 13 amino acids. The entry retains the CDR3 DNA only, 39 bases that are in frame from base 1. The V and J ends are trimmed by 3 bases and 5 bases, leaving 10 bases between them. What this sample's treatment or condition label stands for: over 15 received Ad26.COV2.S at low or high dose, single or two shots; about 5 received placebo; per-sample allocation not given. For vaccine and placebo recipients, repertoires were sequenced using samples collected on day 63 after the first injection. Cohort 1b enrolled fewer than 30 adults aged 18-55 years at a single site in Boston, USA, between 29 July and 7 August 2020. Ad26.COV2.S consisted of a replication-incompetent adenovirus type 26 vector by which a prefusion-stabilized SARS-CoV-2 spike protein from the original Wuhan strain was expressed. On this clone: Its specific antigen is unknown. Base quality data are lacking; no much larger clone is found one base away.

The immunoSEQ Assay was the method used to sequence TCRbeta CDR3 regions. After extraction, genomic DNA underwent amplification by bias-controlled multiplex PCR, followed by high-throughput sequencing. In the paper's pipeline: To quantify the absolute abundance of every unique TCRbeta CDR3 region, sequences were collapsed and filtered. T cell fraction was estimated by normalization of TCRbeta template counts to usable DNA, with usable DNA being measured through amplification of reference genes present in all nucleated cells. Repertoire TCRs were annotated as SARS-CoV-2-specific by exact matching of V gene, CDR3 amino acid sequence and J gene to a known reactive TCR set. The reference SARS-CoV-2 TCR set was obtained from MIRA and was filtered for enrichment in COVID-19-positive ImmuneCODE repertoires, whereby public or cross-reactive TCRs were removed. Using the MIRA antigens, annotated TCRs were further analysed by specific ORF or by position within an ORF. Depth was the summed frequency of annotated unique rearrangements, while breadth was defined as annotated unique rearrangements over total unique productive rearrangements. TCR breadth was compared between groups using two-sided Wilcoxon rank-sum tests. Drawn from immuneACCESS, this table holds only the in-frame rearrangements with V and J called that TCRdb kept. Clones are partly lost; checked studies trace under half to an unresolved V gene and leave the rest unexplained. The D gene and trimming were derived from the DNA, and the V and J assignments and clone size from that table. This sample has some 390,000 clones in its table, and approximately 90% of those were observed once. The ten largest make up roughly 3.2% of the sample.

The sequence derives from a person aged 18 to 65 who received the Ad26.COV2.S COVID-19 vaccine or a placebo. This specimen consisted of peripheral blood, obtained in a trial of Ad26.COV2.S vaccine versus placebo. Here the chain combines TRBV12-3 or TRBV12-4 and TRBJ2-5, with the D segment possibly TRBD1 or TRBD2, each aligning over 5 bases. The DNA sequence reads TGTGCCAGCAGTTTTGTGGGGGAGGAGACCCAGTACTTC. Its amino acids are CASSFVGEETQYF.